This T cell receptor (beta chain) was observed in a study of PD-1 blockade in classical Hodgkin lymphoma. Across the whole study: Patients were given intravenous nivolumab, 3 mg/kg, every 2 weeks.

Comments on this clone: Its antigen is not known.

Some clones are missing from TCRdb's copy, which holds only in-frame ones; the method was immunoSEQ multiplex PCR. The sample has over 60,000 clones; 60% to 80% are singletons. Study results and caveats: Prior to therapy, complete responders displayed diversity much like that of newly diagnosed patients. Newly diagnosed patients had baseline TCR diversity that was reportedly lower than that of healthy donors.

In germline, CDR1 is MDHEN, CDR2 SYDVKM. The CDR3 runs 14 residues. The V gene end was trimmed by 6 bases and the J gene end by 6 bases; junction bases not matched to a gene: 8. Every patient relapsed after autologous stem cell transplantation, and brentuximab vedotin exposure varied. This TCR was recovered from a human donor with classical Hodgkin lymphoma. Here the sequenced sample was peripheral blood mononuclear cells (PBMCs), taken before the second cycle of nivolumab. The V gene is TRBV28, the J gene TRBJ1-5; 7 nucleotides agree with TRBD1. The CDR3 bases are TGTGCCAGCAGCGAACAACAGGGGCGTCAGCCCCAGCATTTT. Encoded protein: CASSEQQGRQPQHF.